The sample holds many counts of the clone carrying this T cell receptor (beta chain). Its specificity is not known. The sample belongs to a study of CD8 T cells in ankylosing spondylitis. Whole-study results and caveats: The study identified a TCR beta motif of about eight highly homologous variants that appeared characteristic of ankylosing spondylitis blood. Clones linked to disease, bearing a CD8+ phenotype, were relatively rare in peripheral blood. Disease-linked clones reportedly showed significant enrichment in matched ankylosing spondylitis synovial fluid. Certain motif variants had earlier appeared in reactive arthritis synovial fluid and blood.

Quantitative 5'-RACE with molecular barcodes produced the TCR beta libraries. TCRdb independently ran MiXCR on the 5' RACE reads; one entry per CDR3 protein. The table lists more than 300,000 distinct CDR3 sequences, around 8% of them singletons, with roughly 15% in the top ten. The germline CDR1 and CDR2 sequences are SEHNR and FQNEAQ (reference sequence). This CDR3 is 15 amino acids long. Trimming shortened V by 1 base and J by 4 bases, and 11 bases separated the two germline ends. The material sequenced was blood, either unsorted or a sorted T cell fraction (not recorded which). The receptor's source is a male donor with ankylosing spondylitis. The V call is TRBV7-9, the J call TRBJ2-1; D perhaps matches TRBD2 (5 bases). The CDR3: CASSLVESGYNEQFF. In DNA, the CDR3 is TGTGCCAGCAGCTTAGTCGAATCGGGATACAATGAGCAGTTCTTC.